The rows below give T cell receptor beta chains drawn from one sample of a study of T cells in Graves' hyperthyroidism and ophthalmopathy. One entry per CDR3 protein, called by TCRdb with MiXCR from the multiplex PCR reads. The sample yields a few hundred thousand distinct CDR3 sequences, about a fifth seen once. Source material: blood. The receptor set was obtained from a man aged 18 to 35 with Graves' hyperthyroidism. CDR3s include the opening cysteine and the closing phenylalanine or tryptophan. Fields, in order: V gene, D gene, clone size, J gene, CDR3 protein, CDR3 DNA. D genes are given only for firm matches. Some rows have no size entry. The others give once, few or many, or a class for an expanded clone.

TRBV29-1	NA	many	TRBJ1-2	CSVTSPLDYTF	TGCAGCGTTACAAGCCCCCTGGACTACACCTTC
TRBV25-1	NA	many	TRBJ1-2	CASSVGANYGYTF	TGTGCCAGCAGCGTCGGGGCCAACTATGGCTACACCTTC
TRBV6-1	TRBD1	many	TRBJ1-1	CASSGTGQKEAFF	TGTGCCAGCAGTGGGACAGGACAAAAGGAAGCTTTCTTT
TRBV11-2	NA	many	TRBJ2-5	CASSQSPGGRETQYF	TGTGCCAGCAGTCAATCCCCAGGGGGGCGAGAGACCCAGTACTTC
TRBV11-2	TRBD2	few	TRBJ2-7	CASSLDGTSGSSYEQYF	TGTGCCAGCAGCTTAGACGGGACTAGCGGGAGTTCCTACGAGCAGTACTTC
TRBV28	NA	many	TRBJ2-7	CASSPPVAGEQYF	TGTGCCAGCAGTCCCCCAGTGGCGGGGGAGCAGTACTTC
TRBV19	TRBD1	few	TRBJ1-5	CASSRIQGASQPQHF	TGTGCCAGTAGTAGAATACAGGGGGCTAGCCAGCCCCAGCATTTT
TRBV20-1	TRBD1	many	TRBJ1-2	CSAPVTGQGDYGYTF	TGCAGTGCCCCTGTAACGGGACAGGGGGACTATGGCTACACCTTC
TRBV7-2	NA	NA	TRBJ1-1	CASSISRWNTEAFF	TGTGCCAGCAGCATTAGCAGGTGGAACACTGAAGCTTTCTTT
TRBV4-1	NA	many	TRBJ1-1	CASSQATTQPIF	TGCGCCAGCAGCCAAGCTACGACACAGCCGATCTTT
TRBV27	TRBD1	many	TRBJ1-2	CATRQGPLYGYTF	TGTGCCACCCGACAGGGACCACTCTATGGCTACACCTTC